The 25 T cell receptor beta chains given below trace back to one sample, sequenced in a study of cytomegalovirus exposure and HLA in healthy donors. Researchers ran the PCR with 60 Vbeta and 13 Jbeta primers. Only in-frame clones appear in the TCRdb table, and some are missing; sequencing was by immunoSEQ multiplex PCR. The repertoire table contains 25,000 to 30,000 clones. Sequencing used PBMCs. These receptor sequences come from a man aged 25-45 years in good health and CMV-seronegative.

CDR3 in amino acids: CASMDRSRQGFSGNTIYF. The CDR3 DNA is TGTGCCAGCATGGACCGGAGCCGACAGGGGTTCTCTGGAAACACCATATATTTT. The rearrangement joins TRBV27 to TRBJ1-3; 8 nucleotides line up with TRBD1. The CDR3 spans 18 residues. The junction had 14 bases not matched to a gene; V was cut back by 7 bases and J by 0 bases. Germline V gives CDR1 MNHEY, CDR2 SMNVEV (reference sequence).

The chain couples TRBV18 to TRBJ1-1, with a tentative D call TRBD1 (5 bases). The CDR3 has 13 residues. Germline values: CDR1 KGHSH, CDR2 LQKENI. V shed 4 bases and J shed 4 bases, with 10 bases lying between them. CDR3 coding DNA: TGTGCCAGCTCACGCGGGACGCCCACTGAAGCTTTCTTT. Translating it yields CASSRGTPTEAFF.

The chain employs TRBV13 and TRBJ2-7, with 7 bases that match TRBD2. The CDR3 loop spans 18 amino acids. The junction had 15 bases not matched to a gene; V was cut back by 1 base and J by 3 bases. The germline CDR1 and CDR2 sequences are PRHDT and FYEKMQ (reference sequence). CDR3 nucleotides: TGTGCCAGCAGCTTAGCCGGGACTACCGCCGGTGGGGTCTACGAGCAGTACTTC. Encoded protein: CASSLAGTTAGGVYEQYF.

The chain employs TRBV5-6 and TRBJ2-7; TRBD1 might be the D (5 bases). CDR3 size: 14 residues. CDR1 SGHDT and CDR2 YYEEEE come from the germline V gene. The ends were cut back, 0 bases at V and 3 bases at J, with 10 bases in the middle. The CDR3: CASSLERGFYEQYF. DNA of the CDR3: TGTGCCAGCAGCTTGGAAAGGGGATTCTACGAGCAGTACTTC.

The J gene is TRBJ1-1, the V gene TRBV4-1; the D gene is possibly TRBD1 (6 bases). Trimming left V 5 bases short and J 11 bases short, with 18 bases between. Per the germline V gene, CDR1 is MGHRA and CDR2 is YSYEKL. CDR3 length: 13 amino acids. Here the CDR3 reads CASSGDTGYLAFF. The CDR3 DNA is TGCGCCAGCAGCGGGGACACCGGGTATCTGGCTTTCTTT.

This chain uses TRBV28 with TRBJ2-1; 8 bases map to TRBD1. The CDR3 has 13 residues. V gave up 6 bases and J gave up 5 bases; unmatched junction bases: 3. Germline V lookup: CDR1 MDHEN, CDR2 SYDVKM. This chain's CDR3 is CASRGTGNNEQFF. The CDR3, as DNA: TGTGCCAGCAGAGGGACAGGTAACAATGAGCAGTTCTTC.

This chain uses TRBV28 with TRBJ2-7; D is unresolved. V shed 3 bases and J shed 1 base, with 7 bases lying between them. In germline, CDR1 is MDHEN, CDR2 SYDVKM. CDR3 length equals 13 residues. The CDR3 DNA sequence: TGTGCCAGCAGTTTGTTTAGTTCCTACGAGCAGTACTTC. This encodes CASSLFSSYEQYF.

This rearrangement joins TRBV19 to TRBJ1-1; D is ambiguous. The CDR3 is 11 amino acids. Deletions cut 7 bases from V and 3 bases from J, with 6 bases between. Looked up from germline, CDR1 is LNHDA and CDR2 is SQIVND (reference sequence). The CDR3 DNA reads TGTGCCAGTACAGGCTACACTGAAGCTTTCTTT. Translation gives CASTGYTEAFF.

The gene calls are TRBV6-5 and TRBJ2-6; D gene uncertain. The CDR3 spans 15 residues. Trimming cost V 2 bases and J 0 bases, with 5 bases left between them. In germline, CDR1 is MNHEY, CDR2 SVGAGI. This CDR3 is CASSYAASGANVLTF. The CDR3 DNA follows: TGTGCCAGCAGTTACGCGGCCTCTGGGGCCAACGTCCTGACTTTC.

The rearrangement uses TRBV7-2 and TRBJ2-5; D might be TRBD2 (5 bases). The germline gives CDR1 SGHTA, CDR2 FQGNSA. The CDR3 extends over 13 amino acids. The V and J ends lost 3 bases and 5 bases respectively, with 10 bases between them. This chain's CDR3 is CASSFGVGETQYF. DNA of the CDR3: TGTGCCAGCAGCTTCGGGGTTGGGGAGACCCAGTACTTC.

The rearrangement uses TRBV19 and TRBJ2-3, with D possibly TRBD2 on 7 matching bases. CDR1 and CDR2 (germline): LNHDA, SQIVND (reference sequence). The V gene lost 6 bases and the J gene lost 3 bases, with 10 bases spanning the gap. The length of the CDR3 is 13 residues. CDR3: CASRAGATDTQYF. The CDR3 nucleotides read TGTGCCAGTAGGGCGGGGGCGACAGATACGCAGTATTTT.

The rearrangement joins TRBV2 to TRBJ2-1, with TRBD2 matching 7 bases. Looked up from germline, CDR1 is SNHLY and CDR2 is FYNNEI. The junction had 15 bases not matched to a gene; V was cut back by 7 bases and J by 9 bases. This CDR3 spans 15 amino acids. For the CDR3, the DNA is TGTGCCAGCATACCGAAGACGGGAGGACGGGCTGAGCAGTTCTTC. It specifies CASIPKTGGRAEQFF.

This chain connects TRBV11-3 to TRBJ1-5; D uncertain. In germline, CDR1 is SGHNT, CDR2 YENEEA. The length of the CDR3 is 13 residues. The V and J ends lost 10 bases and 11 bases respectively, with 21 bases between them. The CDR3 sequence: CAIQPLDGAAQHF. DNA of the CDR3: TGTGCCATCCAACCCCTCGACGGTGCGGCCCAGCATTTT.

The V gene is TRBV15, the J gene TRBJ1-5, with D hard to call. In germline, CDR1 is LNHNV, CDR2 YYDKDF (reference sequence). This CDR3 contains 15 residues. Trimming took 0 bases from V and 7 from J, leaving 13 bases between them. The CDR3 spells CATSREGGLNQPQHF. CDR3 sequence (DNA): TGTGCCACCAGCAGAGAAGGAGGGTTGAACCAGCCCCAGCATTTT.

The chain has TRBV18 and TRBJ2-7; TRBD2 might be the D (6 bases). Trimming stripped 5 bases from V and 4 bases from J, with 9 bases between. Germline lookup yields CDR1 KGHSH and CDR2 LQKENI. The CDR3 runs to 12 residues. The CDR3 loop reads CASSIGRYEQYF. The CDR3 DNA follows: TGTGCCAGCTCAATAGGGAGGTACGAGCAGTACTTC.

This rearrangement joins TRBV7-9 to TRBJ1-2; tentative D call: TRBD1 (6 bases). V lost 3 bases and J 0 bases, leaving 14 bases between the germline ends. CDR3 length: 16 amino acids. The germline V gene encodes CDR1 SEHNR and CDR2 FQNEAQ (reference sequence). As DNA, the CDR3 is TGTGCCAGCAGCTTTGACAGGACACCTCCTAACTATGGCTACACCTTC. Its protein is CASSFDRTPPNYGYTF.

The chain uses TRBV4-2 and TRBJ2-3; D might be TRBD2 (6 bases). The CDR3 spans 16 residues. V lost 0 bases and J 2 bases, leaving 12 bases between the germline ends. Germline V gene sequence: CDR1 LGHNA, CDR2 YNFKEQ. The CDR3 loop reads CASSQDIGGLTDTQYF. The CDR3 region has the DNA TGTGCCAGCAGCCAAGATATCGGAGGGCTCACAGATACGCAGTATTTT.

This chain connects TRBV7-8 to TRBJ1-1; TRBD1 matches at 8 bases. V was clipped by 0 bases and J by 10 bases; unmatched bases: 4. In germline, CDR1 is SGHVS, CDR2 FQNEAQ. This CDR3 comprises 13 residues. CDR3 sequence: CASSLAAQGAAFF. Written as DNA, the CDR3 is TGTGCCAGCAGCTTAGCGGCTCAGGGGGCAGCTTTCTTT.

This clone is identified as medium-sized from frequency. This chain joins TRBV5-4 and TRBJ1-4; D remains ambiguous. The CDR3 runs 14 residues. The V gene's germline CDR1 is SGHNT and CDR2 YYREEE (reference sequence). V was clipped by 2 bases and J by 6 bases, with 11 bases between them. CDR3: CASSFALTDEKLFF. DNA for the CDR3: TGTGCCAGCAGCTTTGCGCTGACTGATGAAAAACTGTTTTTT. The full variable domain, rest sourced from reference TRBV5-4 and TRBJ1-4, is ETGVTQSPTHLIKTRGQQVTLRCSSQSGHNTVSWYQQALGQGPQFIFQYYREEENGRGNFPPRFSGLQFPNYSSELNVNALELDDSALYLCASSFALTDEKLFFGSGTQLSVL.

The chain recombines TRBV14 with TRBJ2-7, with D perhaps TRBD2 (5 bases). The V end lost 5 bases, the J end lost 6 bases, and 17 bases lay between the germline ends. This CDR3 has 14 amino acids. CDR1 SGHDN and CDR2 FVKESK come from the germline V gene. CDR3 region: CASSSTGGGGEQYF. For the CDR3, the DNA is TGTGCCAGCAGCTCAACCGGCGGAGGCGGCGAGCAGTACTTC. Looking up the rest from reference TRBV14 and TRBJ2-7 gives the full variable domain: EAGVTQFPSHSVIEKGQTVTLRCDPISGHDNLYWYRRVMGKEIKFLLHFVKESKQDESGMPNNRFLAERTGGTYSTLKVQPAELEDSGVYFCASSSTGGGGEQYFGPGTRLTVT.

This rearrangement joins TRBV4-1 to TRBJ2-5, with TRBD1 matching over 7 bases. After removal of 4 bases from V and 5 bases from J, the junction contained 4 bases not matched to a gene. Germline loops: CDR1 MGHRA, CDR2 YSYEKL. The CDR3 covers 13 residues. The CDR3 DNA reads as TGCGCCAGCAGCCTTACAGGGGTGGAGACCCAGTACTTC. Translation: CASSLTGVETQYF.

The chain has TRBV11-3 and TRBJ1-6; D is perhaps TRBD1 (6 bases). CDR1 SGHNT and CDR2 YENEEA come from the germline V gene. The V and J ends lost 0 bases and 0 bases respectively, with 12 bases between them. The length of the CDR3 is 18 residues. In DNA, the CDR3 is TGTGCCAGCAGCTTAGATCAAGGGGGAAGCTCCTATAATTCACCCCTCCACTTT. It codes for CASSLDQGGSSYNSPLHF.

This CDR3 reads CASSSTSWRIGSPLHF. For the CDR3, the DNA is TGTGCCAGCAGCTCAACAAGTTGGAGGATCGGCTCACCCCTCCACTTT. The V and J genes are TRBV11-2 and TRBJ1-6; no definite D call. In germline, CDR1 is SGHAT, CDR2 FQNNGV. There are 16 residues in the CDR3. Trimming took off 4 bases at V and 10 bases at J, with 20 bases between the two ends.

The V and J genes are TRBV5-1 and TRBJ2-1; TRBD2 might be the D (5 bases). The CDR3 has 17 residues. V lost 4 bases and J 0 bases, leaving 17 bases between the germline ends. Germline loops: CDR1 SGHRS, CDR2 YFSETQ. CDR3 DNA sequence: TGCGCCAGCAGCCCCGTGTTGCGGGCCGCCTCCTACAATGAGCAGTTCTTC. This codes for CASSPVLRAASYNEQFF.

Comments on this clone: A junction boundary mismatches the germline segment, possibly from a read error. V and J are TRBV7-9 and TRBJ1-5, with D hard to call. CDR3 size: 13 residues. Germline loops: CDR1 SEHNR, CDR2 FQNEAQ (reference sequence). The CDR3 region is CASSLGEGMPRHF. CDR3 nucleotides: TGTGCCAGCAGCTTAGGGGAGGGCATGCCCCGGCATTTT.